In this sample, the clone carrying this TCR beta chain turned up many times. These data belong to a study of CD8+CD57+ T cells in acquired aplastic anemia. The germline V gene encodes CDR1 SGHRS and CDR2 YFSETQ. CDR3 length equals 16 residues. The V end lost 2 bases, the J end lost 0 bases, and 9 bases lay between the germline ends. Template material for TCR beta VDJ and CDR3 profiling consisted of genomic DNA. From the reads, TCRdb called clonotypes with MiXCR, one entry per CDR3 protein. The table records 60,000 to 75,000 distinct CDR3 sequences, about 56% of them present only once. This chain uses TRBV5-1 with TRBJ1-6, with D uncertain. Material for sequencing was sorted CD4+, CD8+, or CD8+CD57+ T cells (not recorded which) from PBMCs. This sequence originates from a human donor in good health, serving as a control. CDR3 nucleotides: TGCGCCAGCAGCTTTGCCACCGGCTCCTATAATTCACCCCTCCACTTT. The encoded protein is CASSFATGSYNSPLHF.